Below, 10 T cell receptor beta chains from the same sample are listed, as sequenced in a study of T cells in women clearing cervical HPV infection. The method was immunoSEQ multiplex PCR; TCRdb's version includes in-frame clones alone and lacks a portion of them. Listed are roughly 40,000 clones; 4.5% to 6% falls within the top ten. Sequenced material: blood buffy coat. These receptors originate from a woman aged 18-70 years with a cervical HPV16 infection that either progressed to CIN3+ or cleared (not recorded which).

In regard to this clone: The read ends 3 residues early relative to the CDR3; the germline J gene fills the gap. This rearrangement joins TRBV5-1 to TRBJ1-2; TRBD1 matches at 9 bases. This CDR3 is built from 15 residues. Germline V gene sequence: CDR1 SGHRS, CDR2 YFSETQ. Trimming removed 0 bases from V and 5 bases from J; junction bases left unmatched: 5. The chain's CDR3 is CASSLEGTGTYGYTF. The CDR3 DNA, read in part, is TGCGCCAGCAGCTTGGAAGGGACAGGGACATATGGC.

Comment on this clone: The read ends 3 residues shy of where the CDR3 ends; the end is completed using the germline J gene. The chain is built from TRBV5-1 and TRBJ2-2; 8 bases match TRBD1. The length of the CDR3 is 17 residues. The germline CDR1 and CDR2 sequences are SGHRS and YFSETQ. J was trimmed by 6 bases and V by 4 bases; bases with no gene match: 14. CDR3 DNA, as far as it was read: TGCGCCAGCAGCGTAGACCCCGGGACAGGAAGCGCCGGGGAG. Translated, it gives CASSVDPGTGSAGE. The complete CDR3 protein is CASSVDPGTGSAGELFF.

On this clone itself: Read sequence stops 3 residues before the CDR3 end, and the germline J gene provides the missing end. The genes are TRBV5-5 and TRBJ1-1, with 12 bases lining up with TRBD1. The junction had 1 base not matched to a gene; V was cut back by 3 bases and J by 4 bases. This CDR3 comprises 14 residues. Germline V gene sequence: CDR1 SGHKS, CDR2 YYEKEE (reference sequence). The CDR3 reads CASSWDRGRTEAFF. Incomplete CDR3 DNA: TGTGCCAGCAGCTGGGACAGGGGGCGCACTGAA.

The covered CDR3 bases are TGTGCCAGCAGTAGGGGCAGTCTGGAGTTGAGC. Its translation is CASSRGSLELS. The CDR3 in full is CASSRGSLELSYTF. The gene calls are TRBV7-8 and TRBJ1-2; tentatively, D is TRBD1 (5 bases). Read data end 3 residues before the CDR3 end; the end is taken from the germline J gene. The germline V gene encodes CDR1 SGHVS and CDR2 FQNEAQ. The CDR3 length is 14 residues. The full variable domain, completed using reference TRBV7-8 and TRBJ1-2, is GAGVSQSPRYKVAKRGQDVALRCDPISGHVSLFWYQQALGQGPEFLTYFQNEAQLDKSGLPSDRFFAERPEGSVSTLKIQRTQQEDSAVYLCASSRGSLELSYTFGSGTRLTVV.

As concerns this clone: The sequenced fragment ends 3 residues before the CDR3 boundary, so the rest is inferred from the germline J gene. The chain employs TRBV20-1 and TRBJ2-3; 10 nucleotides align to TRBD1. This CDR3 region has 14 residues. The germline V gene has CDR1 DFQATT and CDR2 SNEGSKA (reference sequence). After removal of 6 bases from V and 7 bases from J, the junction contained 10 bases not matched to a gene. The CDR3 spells CSAKRQGAVNTQYF. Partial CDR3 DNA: TGCAGTGCCAAAAGACAGGGGGCGGTTAATACG.

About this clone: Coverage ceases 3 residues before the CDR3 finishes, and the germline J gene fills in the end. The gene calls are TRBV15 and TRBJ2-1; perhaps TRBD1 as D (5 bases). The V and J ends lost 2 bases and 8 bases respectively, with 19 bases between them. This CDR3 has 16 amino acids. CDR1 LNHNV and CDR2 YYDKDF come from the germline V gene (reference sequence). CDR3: CATSRRSYGAVHEQFF. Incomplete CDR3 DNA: TGTGCCACCAGCAGACGTTCTTATGGGGCGGTCCATGAG.

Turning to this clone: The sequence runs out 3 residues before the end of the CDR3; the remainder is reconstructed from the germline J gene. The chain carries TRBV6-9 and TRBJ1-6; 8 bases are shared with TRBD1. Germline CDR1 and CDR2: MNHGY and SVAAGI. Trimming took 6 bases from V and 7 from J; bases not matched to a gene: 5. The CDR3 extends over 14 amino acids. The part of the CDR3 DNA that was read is TGTGCCAGCAGCCTATGGACAGGGAATTCACCC. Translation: CASSLWTGNSP. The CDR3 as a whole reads CASSLWTGNSPLHF.

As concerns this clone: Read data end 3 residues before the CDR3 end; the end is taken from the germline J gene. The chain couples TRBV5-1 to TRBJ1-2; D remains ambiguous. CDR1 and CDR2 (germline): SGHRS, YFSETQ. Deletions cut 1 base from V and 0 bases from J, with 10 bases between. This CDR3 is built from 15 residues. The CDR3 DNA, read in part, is TGCGCCAGCAGCTTGACAGCGGTTTCTAACTATGGC. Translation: CASSLTAVSNYG. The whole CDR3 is CASSLTAVSNYGYTF.

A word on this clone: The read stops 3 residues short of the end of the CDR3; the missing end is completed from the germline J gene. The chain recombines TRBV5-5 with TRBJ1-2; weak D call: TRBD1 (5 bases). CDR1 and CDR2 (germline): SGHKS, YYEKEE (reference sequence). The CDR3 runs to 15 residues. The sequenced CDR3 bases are TGTGCCAGCAGCTTGGCTGTGGTGGGGCGTTCGGGC. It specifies CASSLAVVGRSG. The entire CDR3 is CASSLAVVGRSGYTF.

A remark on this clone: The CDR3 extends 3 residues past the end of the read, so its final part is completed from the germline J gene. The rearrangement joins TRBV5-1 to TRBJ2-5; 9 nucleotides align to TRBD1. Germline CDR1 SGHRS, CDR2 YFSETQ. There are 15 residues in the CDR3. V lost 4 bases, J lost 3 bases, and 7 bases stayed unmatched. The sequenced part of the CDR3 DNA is TGCGCCAGCAGCCCGGGACAGGGCGTTAAAGAGACC. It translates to CASSPGQGVKET. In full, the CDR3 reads CASSPGQGVKETQYF.